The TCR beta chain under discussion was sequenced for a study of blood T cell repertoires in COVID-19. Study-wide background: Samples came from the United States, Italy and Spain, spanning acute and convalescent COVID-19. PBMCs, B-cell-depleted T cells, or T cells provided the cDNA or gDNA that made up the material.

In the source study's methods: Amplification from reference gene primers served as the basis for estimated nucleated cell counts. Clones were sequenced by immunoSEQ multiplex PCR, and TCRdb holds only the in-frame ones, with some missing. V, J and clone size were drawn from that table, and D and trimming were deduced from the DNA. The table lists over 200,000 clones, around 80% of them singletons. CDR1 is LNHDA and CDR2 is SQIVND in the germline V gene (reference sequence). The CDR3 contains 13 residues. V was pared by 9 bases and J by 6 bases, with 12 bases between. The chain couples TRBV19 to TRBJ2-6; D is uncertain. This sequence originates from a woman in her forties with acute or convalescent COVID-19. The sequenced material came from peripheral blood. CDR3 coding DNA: TGTGCCAGCGACGGAGCTGAGGCCAACGTCCTGACTTTC. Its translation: CASDGAEANVLTF.